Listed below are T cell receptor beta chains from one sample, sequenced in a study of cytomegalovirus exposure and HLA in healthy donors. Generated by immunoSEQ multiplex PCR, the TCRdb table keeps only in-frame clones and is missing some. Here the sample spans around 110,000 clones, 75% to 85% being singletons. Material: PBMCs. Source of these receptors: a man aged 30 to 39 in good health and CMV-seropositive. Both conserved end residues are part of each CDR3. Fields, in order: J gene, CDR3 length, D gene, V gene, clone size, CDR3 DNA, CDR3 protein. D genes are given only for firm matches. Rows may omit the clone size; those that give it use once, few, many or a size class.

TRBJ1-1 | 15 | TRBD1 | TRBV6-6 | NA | TGTGCCAGCAGCCAAGGACAGGGAACTAACACTGAAGCTTTCTTT | CASSQGQGTNTEAFF
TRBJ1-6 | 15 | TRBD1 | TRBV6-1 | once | TGTGCCAGCAGTGTCCCGGGACAGGGCAATTCACCCCTCCACTTT | CASSVPGQGNSPLHF
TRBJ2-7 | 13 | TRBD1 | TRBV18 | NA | TGTGCCAGCTCCCGCCGGGCACAGGGGGAGCAGTACTTC | CASSRRAQGEQYF
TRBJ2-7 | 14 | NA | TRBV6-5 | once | TGTGCCAGCAGTTACTTTGGGGGGACCTACGAGCAGTACTTC | CASSYFGGTYEQYF
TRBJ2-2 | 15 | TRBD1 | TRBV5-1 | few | TGCGCCAGCAGCCACGGGACAGGGTTTTCCGGGGAGCTGTTTTTT | CASSHGTGFSGELFF
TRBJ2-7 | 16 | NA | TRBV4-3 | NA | TGCGCCAGCAGCCAAGATTGGGAACAGGGCCTATACGAGCAGTACTTC | CASSQDWEQGLYEQYF
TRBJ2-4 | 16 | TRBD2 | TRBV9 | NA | TGTGCCAGCAGCGCCGGGACTAGCGAAGGAAAAAACATTCAGTACTTC | CASSAGTSEGKNIQYF
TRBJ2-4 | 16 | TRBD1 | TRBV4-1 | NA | TGCGCCAGCAGCCACGGGACAGGCCCCGCCAAAAACATTCAGTACTTC | CASSHGTGPAKNIQYF
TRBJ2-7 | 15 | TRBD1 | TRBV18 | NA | TGTGCCAGCTCACCACCCCTTGGACAGGGCGTCGAGCAGTACTTC | CASSPPLGQGVEQYF
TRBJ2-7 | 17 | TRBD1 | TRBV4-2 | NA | TGTGCCAGCAGCCAAGAGGGGGGGACAGGGGGCTCCTACGAGCAGTACTTC | CASSQEGGTGGSYEQYF
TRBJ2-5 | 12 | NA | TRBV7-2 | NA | TGTGCCAGCAGCCCCATCCGGGAGACCCAGTACTTC | CASSPIRETQYF
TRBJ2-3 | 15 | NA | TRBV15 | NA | TGTGCCACCAGCGAGAAGGGAAGGGCGGGAGATACGCAGTATTTT | CATSEKGRAGDTQYF
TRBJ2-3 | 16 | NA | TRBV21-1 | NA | TGTGCCAGCAGCAACCCTCCGGGACAGAGCACAGATACGCAGTATTTT | CASSNPPGQSTDTQYF
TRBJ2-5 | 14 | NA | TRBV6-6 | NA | TGTGCCAGCAGTCAATCACAGGGCCGAGAGACCCAGTACTTC | CASSQSQGRETQYF
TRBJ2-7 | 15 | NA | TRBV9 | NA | TGTGCCAGCAGCGTAGGGGGAGGAAGGTTTAACGAGCAGTACTTC | CASSVGGGRFNEQYF
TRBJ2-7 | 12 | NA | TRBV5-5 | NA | TGTGCCAGCAGTTTTTACGGGGACGAGCAGTACTTC | CASSFYGDEQYF
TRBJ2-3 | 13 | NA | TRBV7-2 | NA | TGTGCCAGCAGCTTTGGAGTCACAGATACGCAGTATTTT | CASSFGVTDTQYF
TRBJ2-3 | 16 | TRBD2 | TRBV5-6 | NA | TGTGCCAGCAGCTCCGGGACTAGCGGTGTTGCAGATACGCAGTACTTT | CASSSGTSGVADTQYF